Below, 13 T cell receptor beta chains from the same sample are listed, as sequenced in a study of T cells in localized non-small cell lung cancer. Produced via immunoSEQ multiplex PCR; TCRdb's table is partial and in-frame only. The data hold some 82,000 clones, with around 80% observed a single time. Sample: PBMCs, taken before any cancer treatment. The receptors were gathered from a man aged 40 to 75 with stage II squamous cell lung carcinoma.

This clone was picked up one time. The chain has TRBV7-9 and TRBJ1-1, with 7 bases lining up with TRBD1. Germline lookup yields CDR1 SEHNR and CDR2 FQNEAQ (reference sequence). Trimming at V came to 5 bases and at J to 4 bases, leaving 7 bases not matched to a gene. CDR3 size: 14 residues. The CDR3 is CASSTSTGITEAFF. Here the CDR3 DNA reads TGTGCCAGCAGCACCTCGACAGGGATCACTGAAGCTTTCTTT.

This rearrangement joins TRBV6-6 to TRBJ1-1; D gene unclear. Per the germline V gene, CDR1 is MNHNY and CDR2 is SVGAGI (reference sequence). V gave up 6 bases and J gave up 0 bases, with 11 bases separating them. CDR3 length: 14 residues. In DNA, the CDR3 is TGTGCCAGCAGCTATACCCAAATGAACACTGAAGCTTTCTTT. It translates to CASSYTQMNTEAFF.

This clone was found a few times. V and J are TRBV5-1 and TRBJ2-1; TRBD1 is a possible D gene (5 bases). V lost 2 bases and J lost 0, with 9 bases in between. The CDR3 is made up of 15 amino acids. The germline V gene has CDR1 SGHRS and CDR2 YFSETQ. CDR3 nucleotide sequence: TGCGCCAGCAGCTTAGGGGCTATCTCCTACAATGAGCAGTTCTTC. Its protein product is CASSLGAISYNEQFF. Variable domain in full (rest from reference TRBV5-1 and TRBJ2-1): KAGVTQTPRYLIKTRGQQVTLSCSPISGHRSVSWYQQTPGQGLQFLFEYFSETQRNKGNFPGRFSGRQFSNSRSEMNVSTLELGDSALYLCASSLGAISYNEQFFGPGTRLTVL.

The chain carries TRBV6-6 and TRBJ1-6, with TRBD1 identical over 7 bases. Trimming removed 5 bases from V and 10 bases from J; junction bases left unmatched: 11. Germline CDR1 MNHNY, CDR2 SVGAGI (reference sequence). CDR3 length equals 15 residues. CDR3 loop: CASSTRTGRKSPLHF. In nucleotides, the CDR3 is TGTGCCAGCAGTACGCGGACAGGTCGGAAATCACCCCTCCACTTT.

This CDR3 reads CASSGIANYGYTF. CDR3 bases: TGTGCCAGCAGCGGTATAGCTAACTATGGCTACACCTTC. This sequence joins TRBV5-6 and TRBJ1-2, with D unclear. Between the trimmed V and J ends, which lost 4 bases and 0 bases, there was a span of 7 bases. The CDR3 consists of 13 residues. CDR1 SGHDT and CDR2 YYEEEE come from the germline V gene.

The rearrangement uses TRBV19 and TRBJ1-5; weak D call: TRBD1 (6 bases). Germline-derived CDR1 and CDR2 are LNHDA and SQIVND (reference sequence). The CDR3 runs 14 residues. Trimming cost V 1 base and J 8 bases, with 12 bases left between them. The CDR3 loop reads CASSIGTVSEPQHF. DNA of the CDR3: TGTGCCAGTAGTATAGGGACAGTTTCAGAGCCCCAGCATTTT. The variable domain in full, with the rest retrieved from reference TRBV19 and TRBJ1-5, is DGGITQSPKYLFRKEGQNVTLSCEQNLNHDAMYWYRQDPGQGLRLIYYSQIVNDFQKGDIAEGYSVSREKKESFPLTVTSAQKNPTAFYLCASSIGTVSEPQHFGDGTRLSIL.

CDR3 amino acids: CASSSQGLTNTEAFF. Written as DNA, the CDR3 is TGTGCCAGCAGCTCACAGGGACTGACGAACACTGAAGCTTTCTTT. The J gene is TRBJ1-1, the V gene TRBV7-2; TRBD1 is a possible D gene (6 bases). V was trimmed by 4 bases and J by 1 base, leaving 13 bases between them. CDR1 SGHTA and CDR2 FQGNSA come from the germline V gene. CDR3 length: 15 residues.

The genes are TRBV7-9 and TRBJ2-2; 9 bases match TRBD1. Looked up from germline, CDR1 is SEHNR and CDR2 is FQNEAQ (reference sequence). Trimming took 5 bases from V and 7 from J; bases not matched to a gene: 8. CDR3 length: 15 amino acids. CDR3 region: CASSVTGTGHGELFF. For the CDR3, the DNA is TGTGCCAGCAGCGTTACCGGGACAGGGCACGGGGAGCTGTTTTTT.

This rearrangement joins TRBV18 to TRBJ2-1, with 10 nucleotides matching TRBD1. The V gene end was trimmed by 3 bases and the J gene end by 9 bases; junction bases not matched to a gene: 2. The CDR3 sequence is 13 residues long. Per germline, CDR1 KGHSH and CDR2 LQKENI. DNA for the CDR3: TGTGCCAGCTCACCGGGGACAGGGGCTGAGCAGTTCTTC. This encodes CASSPGTGAEQFF.

This chain connects TRBV5-4 to TRBJ1-1; D not resolved. Germline V lookup: CDR1 SGHNT, CDR2 YYREEE (reference sequence). The CDR3 extends over 14 amino acids. The ends were cut back, 4 bases at V and 12 bases at J, with 22 bases in the middle. CDR3 amino acids: CASSPRTASVDPFF. In DNA, the CDR3 is TGTGCCAGCAGCCCGCGGACGGCCTCAGTTGATCCTTTCTTT.

V and J are TRBV28 and TRBJ1-5, with D possibly matching TRBD1 (5 bases). Germline V gives CDR1 MDHEN, CDR2 SYDVKM. This CDR3 has 14 amino acids. V lost 5 bases to trimming and J lost 3 bases, with 11 bases between them. CDR3 in amino acids: CASSMGDLNQPQHF. The CDR3 coding sequence is TGTGCCAGCAGTATGGGGGACCTCAATCAGCCCCAGCATTTT.

The rearrangement links TRBV7-3 to TRBJ2-1, with D perhaps assigned TRBD1 or TRBD2 (5 bases each). Germline CDR1 and CDR2: SGHTA and FQGTGA. Trimming removed 5 bases at V and 5 bases at J, with 10 bases between. The CDR3 is 13 amino acids. CDR3 coding DNA: TGTGCCAGCAGCCTGGGACGCGACAATGAGCAGTTCTTC. Translation: CASSLGRDNEQFF.

The chain has TRBV5-4 and TRBJ1-1; D remains unclear. Per the germline V gene, CDR1 is SGHNT and CDR2 is YYREEE (reference sequence). V dropped 2 bases and J dropped 3 bases, with 11 bases sitting between them. The CDR3 extends over 14 amino acids. CDR3 in amino acids: CASSLQGDYTEAFF. The DNA of the CDR3 is TGTGCCAGCAGCTTACAAGGAGACTACACTGAAGCTTTCTTT.